Listed below are T cell receptor beta chains from one sample, sequenced in a study of blood T cell repertoires in COVID-19. The assay was immunoSEQ multiplex PCR, and TCRdb's table has in-frame clones only and misses some. The sample holds 65,000 to 75,000 clones, approximately 84% seen once. The sample consisted of peripheral blood. Receptors were obtained from an older woman with acute or convalescent COVID-19. Both conserved end residues are part of each CDR3. Fields, in order: clone size, J gene, V gene, D gene, CDR3 protein, CDR3 DNA. A D gene is named only where the DNA matches it firmly. Some rows mark clone size as missing; the rest say once, few, many or name a class of expanded clone.

>NA|TRBJ1-6|TRBV5-1|NA
CASSLAKGGSNSPLHF
TGCGCCAGCAGCTTGGCCAAGGGAGGGAGCAATTCACCCCTCCACTTT
>once|TRBJ2-1|TRBV30|TRBD2
CAWTHWTSGANNEQFF
TGTGCCTGGACCCATTGGACTAGCGGAGCCAACAATGAGCAGTTCTTC
>NA|TRBJ2-1|TRBV7-9|TRBD2
CASSPSSGGIQSNEQFF
TGTGCCAGCAGCCCCTCTAGCGGGGGTATCCAATCCAATGAGCAGTTCTTC
>NA|TRBJ1-4|TRBV29-1|TRBD1
CSAKGDSAIGKLFF
TGCAGCGCCAAAGGGGACAGCGCGATTGGAAAACTGTTTTTT
>once|TRBJ1-2|TRBV11-2|TRBD1
CASSLQTGDGYTF
TGTGCCAGCAGCCTTCAGACAGGGGACGGCTACACCTTC
>NA|TRBJ2-3|TRBV12-5|NA
CASAISTDTQYF
TGTGCTAGTGCCATTAGCACAGATACGCAGTATTTT
>NA|TRBJ2-3|TRBV5-1|NA
CASQSGTSTDTQYF
TGCGCCAGCCAAAGCGGCACTAGCACAGATACGCAGTATTTT
>NA|TRBJ1-2|TRBV19|TRBD1
CASSIGTGNYGYTF
TGTGCCAGTAGTATAGGGACAGGGAACTATGGCTACACCTTC
>NA|TRBJ2-7|TRBV7-6|TRBD1
CASSLAGTASYEQYF
TGTGCCAGCAGCTTAGCCGGGACAGCATCCTACGAGCAGTACTTC
>NA|TRBJ1-2|TRBV19|TRBD1
CASSISGQGVYGYTF
TGTGCCAGTAGTATATCGGGACAGGGTGTCTATGGCTACACCTTC
>few|TRBJ1-2|TRBV5-1|NA
CASSLDRKYGYTF
TGCGCCAGCAGCTTGGACAGGAAGTATGGCTACACCTTC
>NA|TRBJ1-1|TRBV7-8|TRBD1
CASSLVGIQGEAFF
TGTGCCAGCAGCTTAGTCGGAATACAGGGGGAAGCTTTCTTT
>NA|TRBJ2-2|TRBV10-3|TRBD1
CAISSSSTGLGELFF
TGTGCCATCAGTTCCAGTTCGACAGGGTTGGGGGAGCTGTTTTTT
>NA|TRBJ1-1|TRBV7-6|NA
CASSPRGAMNTEAFF
TGTGCCAGCAGCCCCCGGGGGGCCATGAACACTGAAGCTTTCTTT
>NA|TRBJ1-2|TRBV7-9|TRBD1
CASSPETGTYGYTF
TGTGCCAGCAGCCCAGAGACAGGGACGTATGGCTACACCTTC
>NA|TRBJ2-3|TRBV5-1|NA
CASSLDLAGDTQYF
TGCGCCAGCAGCTTGGACCTAGCCGGAGATACGCAGTATTTT
>NA|TRBJ1-2|TRBV3-1/TRBV3-2|TRBD1
CASSPQGMDGYTF
TGTGCCAGCAGCCCACAGGGGATGGATGGCTACACCTTC
>NA|TRBJ1-3|TRBV7-9|NA
CASSRPTGATSGNTIYF
TGTGCCAGCAGCCGACCGACAGGCGCCACCTCTGGAAACACCATATATTTT
>NA|TRBJ2-3|TRBV19|NA
CASSIGQSLADTQYF
TGTGCCAGTAGTATAGGACAATCGTTGGCAGATACGCAGTATTTT
>NA|TRBJ1-2|TRBV5-4|TRBD1
CASSLLTGGFYGYTF
TGTGCCAGCAGCTTGCTGACAGGGGGCTTCTATGGCTACACCTTC
>NA|TRBJ2-2|TRBV5-4|NA
CASSLDRGTGELFF
TGTGCCAGCAGCTTGGACCGGGGCACCGGGGAGCTGTTTTTT
>few|TRBJ1-2|TRBV30|TRBD1
CAWSVGQGASGYTF
TGTGCCTGGAGTGTAGGACAGGGAGCCTCTGGCTACACCTTC
>NA|TRBJ1-2|TRBV24-1|TRBD1
CATSKGAGTGYTF
TGTGCCACCAGTAAGGGGGCAGGGACAGGCTACACCTTC
>NA|TRBJ1-2|TRBV3-1/TRBV3-2|TRBD1
CASSDRAIPSYGYTF
TGTGCCAGCAGCGACAGGGCCATCCCTAGCTATGGCTACACCTTC